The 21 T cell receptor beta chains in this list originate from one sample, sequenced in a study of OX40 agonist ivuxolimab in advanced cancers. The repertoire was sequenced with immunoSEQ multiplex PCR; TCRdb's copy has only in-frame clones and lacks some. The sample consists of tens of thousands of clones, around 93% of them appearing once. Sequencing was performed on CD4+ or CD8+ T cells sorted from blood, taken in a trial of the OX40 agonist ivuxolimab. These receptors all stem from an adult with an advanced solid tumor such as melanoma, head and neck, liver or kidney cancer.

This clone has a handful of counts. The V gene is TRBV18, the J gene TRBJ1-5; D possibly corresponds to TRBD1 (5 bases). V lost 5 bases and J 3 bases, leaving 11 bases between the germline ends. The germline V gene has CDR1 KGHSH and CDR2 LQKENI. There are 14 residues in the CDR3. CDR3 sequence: CASSDTGFNQPQHF. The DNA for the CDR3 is TGTGCCAGCTCAGATACAGGATTCAATCAGCCCCAGCATTTT.

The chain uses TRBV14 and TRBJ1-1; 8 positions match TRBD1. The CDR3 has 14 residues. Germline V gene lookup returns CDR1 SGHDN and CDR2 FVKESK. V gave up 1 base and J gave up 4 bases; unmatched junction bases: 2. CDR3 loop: CASSQARGLTEAFF. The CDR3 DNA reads TGTGCCAGCAGCCAAGCCAGGGGGCTCACTGAAGCTTTCTTT.

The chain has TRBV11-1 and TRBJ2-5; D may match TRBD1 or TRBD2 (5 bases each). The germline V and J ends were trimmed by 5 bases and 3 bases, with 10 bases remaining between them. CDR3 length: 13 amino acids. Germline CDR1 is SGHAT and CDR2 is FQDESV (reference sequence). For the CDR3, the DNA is TGTGCCAGCAGCCGGGACGGCGAAGAGACCCAGTACTTC. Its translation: CASSRDGEETQYF. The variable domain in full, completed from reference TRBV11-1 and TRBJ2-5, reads EAEVAQSPRYKITEKSQAVAFWCDPISGHATLYWYRQILGQGPELLVQFQDESVVDDSQLPKDRFSAERLKGVDSTLKIQPAELGDSAMYLCASSRDGEETQYFGPGTRLLVL.

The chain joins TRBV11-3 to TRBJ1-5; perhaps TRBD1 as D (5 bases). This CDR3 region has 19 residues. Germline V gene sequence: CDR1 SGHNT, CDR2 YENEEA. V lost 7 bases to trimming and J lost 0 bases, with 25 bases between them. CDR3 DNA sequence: TGTGCCAGCACCTGGCCTAACGGGACCGTAAACTATAGCAATCAGCCCCAGCATTTT. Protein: CASTWPNGTVNYSNQPQHF.

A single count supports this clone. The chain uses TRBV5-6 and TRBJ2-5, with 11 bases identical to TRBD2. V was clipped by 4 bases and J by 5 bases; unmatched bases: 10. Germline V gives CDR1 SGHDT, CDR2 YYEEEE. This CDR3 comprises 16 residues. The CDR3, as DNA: TGTGCCAGCAGCAGGCCACTAGCGGGAGTAAGGGAGACCCAGTACTTC. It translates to CASSRPLAGVRETQYF.

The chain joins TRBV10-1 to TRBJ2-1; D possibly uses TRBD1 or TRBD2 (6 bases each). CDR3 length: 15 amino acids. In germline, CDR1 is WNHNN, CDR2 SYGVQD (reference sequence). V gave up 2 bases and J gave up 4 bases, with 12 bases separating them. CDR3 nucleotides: TGCGCCAGCAGTGAGAAGGAAGGGGGGTACAATGAGCAGTTCTTC. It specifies CASSEKEGGYNEQFF.

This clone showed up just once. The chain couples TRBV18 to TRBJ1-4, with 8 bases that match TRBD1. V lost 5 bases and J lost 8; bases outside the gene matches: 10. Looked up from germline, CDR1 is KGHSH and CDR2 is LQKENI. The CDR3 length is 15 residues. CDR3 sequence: CASSSDREGDEKLFF. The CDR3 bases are TGTGCCAGCTCATCGGACAGGGAGGGGGACGAAAAACTGTTTTTT.

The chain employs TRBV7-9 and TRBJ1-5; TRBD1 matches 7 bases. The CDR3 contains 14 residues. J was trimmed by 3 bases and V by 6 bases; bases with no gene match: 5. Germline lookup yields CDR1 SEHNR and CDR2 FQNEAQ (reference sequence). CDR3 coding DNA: TGTGCCAGCAGGAATACAGGGGACAATCAGCCCCAGCATTTT. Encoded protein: CASRNTGDNQPQHF.

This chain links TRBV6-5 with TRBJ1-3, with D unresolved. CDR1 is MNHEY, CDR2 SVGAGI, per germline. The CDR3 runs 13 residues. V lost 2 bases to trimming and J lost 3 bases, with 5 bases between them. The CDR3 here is CASSYAVGNTIYF. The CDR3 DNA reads TGTGCCAGCAGTTACGCAGTTGGAAACACCATATATTTT.

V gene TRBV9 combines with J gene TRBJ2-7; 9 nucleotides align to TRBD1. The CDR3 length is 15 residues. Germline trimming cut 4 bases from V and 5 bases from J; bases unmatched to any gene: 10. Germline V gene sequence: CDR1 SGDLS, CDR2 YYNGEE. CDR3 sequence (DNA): TGTGCCAGCAGCTCCTCGGGACAGGGAAATAACGAGCAGTACTTC. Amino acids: CASSSSGQGNNEQYF.

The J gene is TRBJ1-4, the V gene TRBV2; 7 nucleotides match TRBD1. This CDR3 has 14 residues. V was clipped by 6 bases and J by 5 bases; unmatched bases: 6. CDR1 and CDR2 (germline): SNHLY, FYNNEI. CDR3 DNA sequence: TGTGCCAGCAGCCCACCCAGGGGGAATGAAAAACTGTTTTTT. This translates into CASSPPRGNEKLFF.

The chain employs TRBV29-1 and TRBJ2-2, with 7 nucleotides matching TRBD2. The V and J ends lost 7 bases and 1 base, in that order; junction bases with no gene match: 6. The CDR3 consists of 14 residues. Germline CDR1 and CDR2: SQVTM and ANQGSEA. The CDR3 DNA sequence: TGCAGCGCCGCTAGCGGAGGGAACACCGGGGAGCTGTTTTTT. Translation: CSAASGGNTGELFF.

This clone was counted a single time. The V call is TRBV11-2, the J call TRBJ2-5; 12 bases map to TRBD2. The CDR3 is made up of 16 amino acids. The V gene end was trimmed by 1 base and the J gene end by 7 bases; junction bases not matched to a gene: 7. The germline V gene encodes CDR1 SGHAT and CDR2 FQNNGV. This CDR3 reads CASSLGSTSGSGTQYF. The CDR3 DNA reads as TGTGCCAGCAGCTTAGGTTCGACTAGCGGGAGTGGGACCCAGTACTTC.

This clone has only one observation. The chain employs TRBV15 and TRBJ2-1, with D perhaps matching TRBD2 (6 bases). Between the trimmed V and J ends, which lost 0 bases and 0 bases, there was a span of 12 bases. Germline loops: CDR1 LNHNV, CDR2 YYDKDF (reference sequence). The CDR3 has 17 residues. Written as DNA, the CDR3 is TGTGCCACCAGCAGAGAAAGGGTGGGACTCTCCTACAATGAGCAGTTCTTC. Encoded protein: CATSRERVGLSYNEQFF.

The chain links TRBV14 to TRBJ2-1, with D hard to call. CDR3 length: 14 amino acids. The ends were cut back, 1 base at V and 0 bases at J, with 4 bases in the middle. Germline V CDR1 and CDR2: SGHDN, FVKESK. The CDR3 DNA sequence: TGTGCCAGCAGCCAAGCTTTCTCCTACAATGAGCAGTTCTTC. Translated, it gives CASSQAFSYNEQFF.

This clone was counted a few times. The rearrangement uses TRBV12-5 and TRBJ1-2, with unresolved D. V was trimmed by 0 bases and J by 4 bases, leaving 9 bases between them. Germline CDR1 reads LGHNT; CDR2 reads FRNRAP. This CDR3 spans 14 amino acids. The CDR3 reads CASGLVPGVYGYTF. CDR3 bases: TGTGCTAGTGGTTTGGTACCGGGAGTCTATGGCTACACCTTC.

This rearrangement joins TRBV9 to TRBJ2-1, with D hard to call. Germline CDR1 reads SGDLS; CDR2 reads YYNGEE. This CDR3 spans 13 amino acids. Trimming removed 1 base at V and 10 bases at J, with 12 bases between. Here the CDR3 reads CASSVSPREEQFF. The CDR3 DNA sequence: TGTGCCAGCAGCGTATCACCTCGAGAAGAGCAGTTCTTC.

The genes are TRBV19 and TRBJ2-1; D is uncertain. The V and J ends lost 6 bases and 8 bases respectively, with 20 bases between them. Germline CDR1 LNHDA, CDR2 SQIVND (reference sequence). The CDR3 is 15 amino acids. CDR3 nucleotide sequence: TGTGCCAGTAGCAGTGACATAATGGGTGTCGATGAGCAGTTCTTC. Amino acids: CASSSDIMGVDEQFF.

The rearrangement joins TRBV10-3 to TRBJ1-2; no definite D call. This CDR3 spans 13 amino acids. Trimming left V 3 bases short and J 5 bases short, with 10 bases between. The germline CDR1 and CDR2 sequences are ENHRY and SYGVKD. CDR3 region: CAISEHGEYGYTF. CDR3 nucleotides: TGTGCCATCAGTGAACACGGTGAATATGGCTACACCTTC.

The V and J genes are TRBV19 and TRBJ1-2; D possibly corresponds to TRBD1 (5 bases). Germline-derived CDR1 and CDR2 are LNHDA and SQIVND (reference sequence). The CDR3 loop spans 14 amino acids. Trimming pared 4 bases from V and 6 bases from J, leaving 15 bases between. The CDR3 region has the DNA TGTGCCAGTAGTACCTCAGGGCAGGTGGATGGCTACACCTTC. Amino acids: CASSTSGQVDGYTF.

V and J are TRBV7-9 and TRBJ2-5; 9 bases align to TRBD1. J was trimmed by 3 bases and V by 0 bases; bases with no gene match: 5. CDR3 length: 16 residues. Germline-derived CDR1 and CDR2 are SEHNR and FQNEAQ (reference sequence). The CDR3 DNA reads TGTGCCAGCAGCTTAGCGGTCCGGGACAGGGAAGAGACCCAGTACTTC. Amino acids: CASSLAVRDREETQYF.